This record looks at one TCR beta chain sequence and its context. Generated by immunoSEQ multiplex PCR, the TCRdb table keeps only in-frame clones and is missing some. Of 150,000 to 160,000 clones listed, about 89% were seen once; the top ten hold around 0.55%. The record originates from a study of blood T cell repertoires in COVID-19. The CDR3 extends over 15 amino acids. V lost 7 bases and J lost 5; bases outside the gene matches: 12. The germline V gene has CDR1 LNHDA and CDR2 SQIVND (reference sequence). The chain carries TRBV19 and TRBJ2-5; 8 nucleotides agree with TRBD1. This receptor was obtained from a middle-aged man with acute or convalescent COVID-19. The sequenced sample was peripheral blood. As DNA, the CDR3 is TGTGCCAGTACCCCGACAGGGGTCTCCATCGAGACCCAGTACTTC. This gives the protein CASTPTGVSIETQYF.